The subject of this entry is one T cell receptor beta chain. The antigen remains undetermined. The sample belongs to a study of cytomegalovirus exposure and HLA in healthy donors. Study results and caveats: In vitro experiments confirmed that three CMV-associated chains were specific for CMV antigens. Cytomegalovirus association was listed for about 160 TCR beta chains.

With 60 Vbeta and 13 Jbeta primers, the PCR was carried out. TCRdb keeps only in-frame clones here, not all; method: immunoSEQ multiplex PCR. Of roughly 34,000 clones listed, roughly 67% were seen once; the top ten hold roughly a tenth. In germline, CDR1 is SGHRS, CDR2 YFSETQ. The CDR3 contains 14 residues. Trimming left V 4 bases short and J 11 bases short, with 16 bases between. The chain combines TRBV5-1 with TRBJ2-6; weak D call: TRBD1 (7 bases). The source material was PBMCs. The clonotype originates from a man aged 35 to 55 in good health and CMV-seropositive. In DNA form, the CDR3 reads TGCGCCAGCAGCATTCAGGGGGGAGATGACGTCCTGACTTTC. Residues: CASSIQGGDDVLTF.